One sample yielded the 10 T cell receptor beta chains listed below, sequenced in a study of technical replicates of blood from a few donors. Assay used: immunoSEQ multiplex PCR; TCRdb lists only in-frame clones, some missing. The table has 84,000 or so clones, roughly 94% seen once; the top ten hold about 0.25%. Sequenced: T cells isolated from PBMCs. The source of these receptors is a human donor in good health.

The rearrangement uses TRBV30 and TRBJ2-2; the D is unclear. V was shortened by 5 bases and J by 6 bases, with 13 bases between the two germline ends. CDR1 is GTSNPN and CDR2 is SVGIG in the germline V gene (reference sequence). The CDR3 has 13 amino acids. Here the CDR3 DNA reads TGTGCCTGGTCCATAGTAAACGCCGGGGAGCTGTTTTTT. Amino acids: CAWSIVNAGELFF.

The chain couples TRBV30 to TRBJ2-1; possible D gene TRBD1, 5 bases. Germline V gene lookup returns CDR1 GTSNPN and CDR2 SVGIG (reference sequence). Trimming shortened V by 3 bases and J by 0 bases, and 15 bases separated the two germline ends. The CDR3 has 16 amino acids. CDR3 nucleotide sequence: TGTGCCTGGAGGCAACAGGCAACGAACTCCTACAATGAGCAGTTCTTC. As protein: CAWRQQATNSYNEQFF.

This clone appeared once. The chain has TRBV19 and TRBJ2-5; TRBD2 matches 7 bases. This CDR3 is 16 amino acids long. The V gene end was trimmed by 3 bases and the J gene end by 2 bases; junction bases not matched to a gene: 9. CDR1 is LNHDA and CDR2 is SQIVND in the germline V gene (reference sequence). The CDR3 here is CASSIRSGAGQETQYF. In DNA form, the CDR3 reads TGTGCCAGTAGTATCCGTTCGGGAGCGGGGCAAGAGACCCAGTACTTC. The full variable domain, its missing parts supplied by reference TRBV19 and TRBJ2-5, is DGGITQSPKYLFRKEGQNVTLSCEQNLNHDAMYWYRQDPGQGLRLIYYSQIVNDFQKGDIAEGYSVSREKKESFPLTVTSAQKNPTAFYLCASSIRSGAGQETQYFGPGTRLLVL.

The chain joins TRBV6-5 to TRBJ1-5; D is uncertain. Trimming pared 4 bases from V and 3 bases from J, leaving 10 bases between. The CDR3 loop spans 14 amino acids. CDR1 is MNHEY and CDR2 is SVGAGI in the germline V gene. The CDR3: CASSSSNDNQPQHF. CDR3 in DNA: TGTGCCAGCAGTTCCAGTAATGACAATCAGCCCCAGCATTTT.

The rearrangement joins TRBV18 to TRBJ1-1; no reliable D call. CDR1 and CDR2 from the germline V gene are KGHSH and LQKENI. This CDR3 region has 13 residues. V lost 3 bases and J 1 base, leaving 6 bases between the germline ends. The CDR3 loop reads CASSPRQNTEAFF. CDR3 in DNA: TGTGCCAGCTCACCGAGACAGAACACTGAAGCTTTCTTT.

The DNA for the CDR3 is TGTGCCTGCCGTTTTAACACTGAAGCTTTCTTT. Translating gives CACRFNTEAFF. This sequence joins TRBV30 and TRBJ1-1; D remains unclear. The CDR3 is made up of 11 amino acids. Per germline, CDR1 GTSNPN and CDR2 SVGIG (reference sequence). Trimming pared 6 bases from V and 2 bases from J, leaving 7 bases between. Together with reference TRBV30 and TRBJ1-1, the CDR3 gives the full variable domain: SQTIHQWPATLVQPVGSPLSLECTVEGTSNPNLYWYRQAAGRGLQLLFYSVGIGQISSEVPQNLSASRPQDRQFILSSKKLLLSDSGFYLCACRFNTEAFFGQGTRLTVV.

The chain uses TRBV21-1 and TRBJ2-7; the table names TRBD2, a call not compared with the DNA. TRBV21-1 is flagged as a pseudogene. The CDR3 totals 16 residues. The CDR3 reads CASSNWRTKGAYEQYF. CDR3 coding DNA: TGTGCCAGCAGCAACTGGAGGACCAAGGGTGCGTACGAGCAGTACTTC.

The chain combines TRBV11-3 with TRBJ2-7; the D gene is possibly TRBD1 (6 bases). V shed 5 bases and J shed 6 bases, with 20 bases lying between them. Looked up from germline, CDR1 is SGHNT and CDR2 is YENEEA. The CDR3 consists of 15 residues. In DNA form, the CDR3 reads TGTGCCAGCAGCCTTGGGACAACGCAGGACCCCGAGCAGTACTTC. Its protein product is CASSLGTTQDPEQYF.

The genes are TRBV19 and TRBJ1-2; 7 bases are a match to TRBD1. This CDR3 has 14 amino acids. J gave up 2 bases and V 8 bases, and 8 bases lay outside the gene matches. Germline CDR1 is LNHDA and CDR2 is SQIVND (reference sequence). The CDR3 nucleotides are TGTGCCAGTCGTCCGACAGGGACGAACTATGGCTACACCTTC. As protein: CASRPTGTNYGYTF.

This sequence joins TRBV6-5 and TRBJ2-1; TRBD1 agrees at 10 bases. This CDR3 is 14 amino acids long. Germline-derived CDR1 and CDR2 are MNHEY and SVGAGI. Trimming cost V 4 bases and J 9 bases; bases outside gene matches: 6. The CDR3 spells CASSSSGTGVEQFF. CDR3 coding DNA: TGTGCCAGCAGTTCCTCCGGGACAGGGGTTGAGCAGTTCTTC.